Listed below are T cell receptor beta chains from one sample, sequenced in a study of blood T cells in healthy people across ages. One entry per CDR3 protein results from TCRdb running MiXCR on the 5' RACE reads. The sample contains 550,000 to 800,000 distinct CDR3 sequences, over 20% of which appear only once. The material sequenced was blood. These receptors came from a man in his 70s in good health. Each CDR3 is given with its conserved first and last residue. The listing skips clone size in some rows; elsewhere it reads once, few, many or a size class.

CDR3aa,abundance,v_gene,j_gene,len
CASSLETSGAAYNEQFF,NA,TRBV7-9,TRBJ2-1,17
CASSLASRSDTQYF,NA,TRBV7-2,TRBJ2-3,14
CASSLTYFSEQYF,few,TRBV7-3,TRBJ2-7,13
CAISESKGWETQYF,NA,TRBV10-3,TRBJ2-5,14
CSAYPTDNYGYTF,NA,TRBV20-1,TRBJ1-2,13
CATLDHLNTGELFF,NA,TRBV2,TRBJ2-2,14
CSARDLGTQETQYF,NA,TRBV20-1,TRBJ2-5,14
CASSSSKVEKLFF,few,TRBV7-8,TRBJ1-4,13
CASSLGVLPSNGQFF,NA,TRBV7-7,NA,15
CASSTAQNSPLHF,few,TRBV28,TRBJ1-6,13